What follows are 8 T cell receptor beta chains derived from one specimen sequenced in a study of T-cell memory formation after mild COVID-19. One entry per CDR3 protein results from TCRdb running MiXCR on the 5' RACE reads. The table records hundreds of thousands of distinct CDR3 sequences, about 20% of them present only once. The sequencing sample was made of PBMCs or a T cell subset sorted from them (not recorded which). These receptors all come from an adult woman who had mild COVID-19 (a few samples of this study predate the infection). Cell type and time point are not known.

The V and J genes are TRBV27 and TRBJ1-1; TRBD1 is a possible D gene (6 bases). Trimming removed 8 bases at V and 4 bases at J, with 14 bases between. The length of the CDR3 is 13 residues. Germline V gene sequence: CDR1 MNHEY, CDR2 SMNVEV (reference sequence). CDR3 nucleotides: TGTGCCAGCGGGTCCGGACAGCTCACTGAAGCTTTCTTT. This encodes CASGSGQLTEAFF.

The J gene is TRBJ2-6, the V gene TRBV5-1, with 8 bases aligning to TRBD2. V gave up 4 bases and J gave up 0 bases; unmatched junction bases: 9. This CDR3 contains 18 residues. CDR1 is SGHRS and CDR2 is YFSETQ in the germline V gene. CDR3 amino acids: CASSHLSGVSSGANVLTF. For the CDR3, the DNA is TGCGCCAGCAGCCACCTTAGCGGGGTCAGCTCTGGGGCCAACGTCCTGACTTTC.

This clonotype was detected a few times. V gene TRBV4-3 combines with J gene TRBJ2-3, with D maybe TRBD2 (5 bases). V gave up 3 bases and J gave up 5 bases, with 15 bases separating them. The length of the CDR3 is 15 residues. In germline, CDR1 is LGHNA, CDR2 YSLEER. The CDR3 region has the DNA TGCGCCAGCAGCCATTTGGGAGTCGGAGAAGATACGCAGTATTTT. Encoded protein: CASSHLGVGEDTQYF.

CDR3 bases: TGTGCCAGCAGGGGACTAGCGAACCACGAGCAGTACTTC. Translated, it gives CASRGLANHEQYF. The chain links TRBV6-6 to TRBJ2-7, with 10 bases lining up with TRBD2. The V segment lost 6 bases and the J segment 5 bases; nucleotides outside the gene matches: 4. This CDR3 contains 13 residues. In germline, CDR1 is MNHNY, CDR2 SVGAGI (reference sequence).

This sequence joins TRBV20-1 and TRBJ1-5; unclear D gene. V dropped 0 bases and J dropped 0 bases, with 9 bases sitting between them. The CDR3 is made up of 15 amino acids. CDR1 and CDR2 from the germline V gene are DFQATT and SNEGSKA (reference sequence). The CDR3 loop is CSARDLGYSNQPQHF. CDR3 DNA: TGCAGTGCTAGAGATCTGGGGTATAGCAATCAGCCCCAGCATTTT.

The V and J genes are TRBV2 and TRBJ2-1; 14 nucleotides agree with TRBD2. Germline lookup yields CDR1 SNHLY and CDR2 FYNNEI. This CDR3 comprises 17 residues. V lost 6 bases and J lost 1; bases outside the gene matches: 5. The CDR3 DNA reads TGTGCCAGCAGCGGACTAGCGGGGGGTACTTCCTACAATGAGCAGTTCTTC. Protein: CASSGLAGGTSYNEQFF.

In its sample, this clonotype was seen a few times. J is TRBJ1-1 and V is TRBV12-3 or TRBV12-4; maybe TRBD1 (6 bases). The CDR3 has 11 amino acids. The V end lost 7 bases, the J end lost 4 bases, and 7 bases lay between the germline ends. The CDR3 here is CASKGGTEAFF. As DNA, the CDR3 is TGTGCCAGCAAAGGGGGCACTGAAGCTTTCTTT.

This clonotype was detected a few times. At one end, the junction sequence differs from germline, possibly due to a read error. The chain joins TRBV20-1 to TRBJ2-3, with D perhaps assigned TRBD1 or TRBD2 (5 bases each). The CDR3 covers 13 residues. Germline V gene sequence: CDR1 DFQATT, CDR2 SNEGSKA (reference sequence). The CDR3: CSASRGAADTQYF. The CDR3 coding sequence is TGCAGTGCTAGTCGGGGCGCAGCAGATACTCAGTATTTT.